This T cell receptor (beta chain) was sequenced in a study of PD-1 blockade in classical Hodgkin lymphoma. Time point reported: cycle 4 day 1 (C4D1), after 5 to 7 weeks of nivolumab. After autologous stem cell transplantation all patients relapsed, and prior brentuximab vedotin exposure differed between cohorts. Thawed PBMCs underwent magnetic negative selection to yield purified CD4+ T cells. This CDR3 is 11 amino acids long. V was cut by 1 base and J by 4 bases, with 0 bases left in between. Germline lookup yields CDR1 SGHDN and CDR2 FVKESK. The assay was immunoSEQ multiplex PCR, and TCRdb's table has in-frame clones only and misses some. The sample includes 25,000 to 35,000 clones, 80% to 90% of them seen just once.

This chain connects TRBV14 to TRBJ2-3; D gene uncertain. The clonotype comes from a human donor with classical Hodgkin lymphoma. The specimen comprised CD4+ T cells from blood, sampled before the fourth cycle of nivolumab. CDR3 sequence: CASSQADTQYF. CDR3 nucleotides: TGTGCCAGCAGCCAAGCAGATACGCAGTATTTT.